Each of the 14 T cell receptor beta chains below was sequenced from the same sample in a study of pediatric ulcerative colitis. The assay was immunoSEQ multiplex PCR, and TCRdb's table has in-frame clones only and misses some. The table records approximately 30,000 clones, roughly four fifths of them present only once. The sample consisted of blood. Receptor source: a boy aged 10-17 years with severe ulcerative colitis.

V gene TRBV4-1 combines with J gene TRBJ2-5; tentative D call: TRBD2 (6 bases). Per germline, CDR1 MGHRA and CDR2 YSYEKL. The CDR3 is made up of 13 amino acids. The V and J ends lost 4 bases and 2 bases respectively, with 8 bases between them. Here the CDR3 DNA reads TGCGCCAGCAGCCTCGGGACTCAAGAGACCCAGTACTTC. Amino acid sequence: CASSLGTQETQYF.

V and J are TRBV19 and TRBJ2-3, with 9 bases matching TRBD2. CDR3 length: 17 amino acids. CDR1 LNHDA and CDR2 SQIVND come from the germline V gene (reference sequence). V lost 3 bases, J lost 2 bases, and 9 bases stayed unmatched. In DNA, the CDR3 is TGTGCCAGTAGTATTATCCCCCTAGCGGGGCCCACAGATACGCAGTATTTT. Residues: CASSIIPLAGPTDTQYF.

The genes are TRBV28 and TRBJ1-5; D might be TRBD1 (5 bases). Per the germline V gene, CDR1 is MDHEN and CDR2 is SYDVKM. This CDR3 is 20 amino acids long. V was cut by 4 bases and J by 5 bases, with 30 bases left in between. The DNA for the CDR3 is TGTGCCAGCAGTTACCCCTCCCGTCTGAACCGGGACGGACTGGATCAGCCCCAGCATTTT. Protein: CASSYPSRLNRDGLDQPQHF.

V is TRBV5-1 and J is TRBJ1-2; no clear D gene. The ends were cut back, 0 bases at V and 3 bases at J, with 12 bases in the middle. The CDR3 extends over 15 amino acids. The germline gives CDR1 SGHRS, CDR2 YFSETQ. The CDR3 bases are TGCGCCAGCAGCTTGGTCCGGTTTGGCGACTATGGCTACACCTTC. Protein: CASSLVRFGDYGYTF.

The genes are TRBV30 and TRBJ1-2; TRBD1 aligns across 7 bases. In germline, CDR1 is GTSNPN, CDR2 SVGIG (reference sequence). The J segment lost 4 bases and the V segment lost 4 bases, leaving 0 bases of the junction unmatched. The CDR3 length is 11 residues. For the CDR3, the DNA is TGTGCCTGGACAGGGGGCTATGGCTACACCTTC. Its protein is CAWTGGYGYTF. The full variable domain, in which reference TRBV30 and TRBJ1-2 provide the parts outside the CDR3, is SQTIHQWPATLVQPVGSPLSLECTVEGTSNPNLYWYRQAAGRGLQLLFYSVGIGQISSEVPQNLSASRPQDRQFILSSKKLLLSDSGFYLCAWTGGYGYTFGSGTRLTVV.

This clone came up a few times. The J gene is TRBJ2-7, the V gene TRBV6-6; D possibly corresponds to TRBD2 (6 bases). The CDR3 loop spans 14 amino acids. The V end was cut by 5 bases, the J end by 0 bases, with 11 bases between. CDR1 MNHNY and CDR2 SVGAGI come from the germline V gene (reference sequence). The CDR3, as DNA: TGTGCCAGCAGTCAGGCGGAGGGCTCCTACGAGCAGTACTTC. Protein product: CASSQAEGSYEQYF.

The table lists this clone with a few counts. This chain uses TRBV18 with TRBJ1-6; D not resolved. The V gene's germline CDR1 is KGHSH and CDR2 LQKENI. V dropped 2 bases and J dropped 4 bases, with 12 bases sitting between them. The CDR3 loop spans 16 amino acids. The CDR3 DNA reads TGTGCCAGCTCACCATCCCAGGCATTATATAATTCACCCCTCCACTTT. Protein: CASSPSQALYNSPLHF.

This chain connects TRBV5-4 to TRBJ2-4; D remains ambiguous. Per germline, CDR1 SGHNT and CDR2 YYREEE (reference sequence). Trimming took 3 bases from V and 15 from J, leaving 16 bases between them. The CDR3 is 12 residues long. The CDR3 loop reads CASSSDLSSPYF. The CDR3 DNA follows: TGTGCCAGCAGCTCGGATCTATCGTCCCCGTACTTC.

The chain combines TRBV7-2 with TRBJ1-4, with D perhaps TRBD1 (5 bases). V lost 3 bases and J 6 bases, leaving 8 bases between the germline ends. CDR1 is SGHTA and CDR2 is FQGNSA in the germline V gene. The length of the CDR3 is 13 residues. CDR3 sequence (DNA): TGTGCCAGCAGCTTGAAAGGGGATGAAAAACTGTTTTTT. As protein: CASSLKGDEKLFF.

The chain employs TRBV7-2 and TRBJ1-2; 7 bases match TRBD1. The CDR3 runs to 16 residues. The J segment lost 3 bases and the V segment lost 6 bases, leaving 13 bases of the junction unmatched. Germline values: CDR1 SGHTA, CDR2 FQGNSA. The CDR3 spells CASSPGGQGVDYGYTF. The CDR3 region has the DNA TGTGCCAGCAGTCCCGGTGGGCAGGGGGTTGACTATGGCTACACCTTC. The whole variable domain, filled in from reference TRBV7-2 and TRBJ1-2, reads GAGVSQSPSNKVTEKGKDVELRCDPISGHTALYWYRQSLGQGLEFLIYFQGNSAPDKSGLPSDRFSAERTGGSVSTLTIQRTQQEDSAVYLCASSPGGQGVDYGYTFGSGTRLTVV.

This clone was counted a few times. Sequence at one end of the junction differs from germline and may be a read error. The chain is built from TRBV7-9 and TRBJ2-4; D gene uncertain. The CDR3 is 12 residues long. CDR1 is SEHNR and CDR2 is FQNEAQ in the germline V gene (reference sequence). The CDR3 sequence is CASSLAVKGMDF. CDR3 DNA: TGTGCCAGCAGCTTAGCGGTTAAAGGGATGGACTTC.

In its sample, this clone was seen a few times. The CDR3 is CASSYFGGNTIYF. The CDR3 DNA is TGTGCCAGCAGTTACTTTGGGGGAAACACCATATATTTT. This chain uses TRBV6-5 with TRBJ1-3; D is uncertain. The CDR3 loop spans 13 amino acids. The V end lost 1 base, the J end lost 4 bases, and 5 bases lay between the germline ends. CDR1 is MNHEY, CDR2 SVGAGI, per germline.

A few counts support this clone. The J gene is TRBJ2-1, the V gene TRBV10-3, with a tentative D call TRBD2 (6 bases). V gave up 7 bases and J gave up 6 bases, with 16 bases separating them. Germline CDR1 ENHRY, CDR2 SYGVKD. The CDR3 covers 14 residues. CDR3 protein: CAIITEGTFNEQFF. The CDR3 coding sequence is TGTGCCATCATCACGGAGGGGACTTTCAATGAGCAGTTCTTC.

The chain has TRBV4-1 and TRBJ1-4; D is undetermined. This CDR3 contains 15 residues. V lost 6 bases, J lost 0 bases, and 11 bases lay in between. Per the germline V gene, CDR1 is MGHRA and CDR2 is YSYEKL. CDR3 DNA sequence: TGCGCCAGCAGAACCACAGCTACAACTAATGAAAAACTGTTTTTT. Amino acids: CASRTTATTNEKLFF.